This T cell receptor (beta chain) was retrieved from a study of T-cell memory formation after mild COVID-19. CDR3 length: 15 amino acids. Looked up from germline, CDR1 is SEHNR and CDR2 is FQNEAQ (reference sequence). The ends were cut back, 5 bases at V and 8 bases at J, with 18 bases in the middle. Whole-study findings and limits: There was no confirmation that second-wave clones peaking on day 37 were SARS-CoV-2 specific. The finding that pre-infection memory included some responding clones suggested that cross-reactive memory joined. Contracting clones from day 15 to 85 showed balanced CD4/CD8; later expanders favored CD4+.

Employing constant-segment primers, 5'RACE generated TCR alpha and TCR beta cDNA libraries bearing sample barcodes and UMIs. TCRdb independently ran MiXCR on the 5' RACE reads; one entry per CDR3 protein. The sample consists of under 450,000 distinct CDR3 sequences, approximately 15% of them appearing once. Notes on this clonotype: Its matching antigen is unknown.

V gene TRBV7-9 combines with J gene TRBJ1-4; unclear D gene. This TCR derives from a man between 18 and 29 years old who had mild COVID-19 (a few samples of this study predate the infection). Cell type and time point are not known. The sample consisted of PBMCs or a T cell subset sorted from them (not recorded which). The CDR3 region has the DNA TGTGCCAGCAGCCTCGTCGAAGCGGTAGGGGAAAAACTGTTTTTT. Residues: CASSLVEAVGEKLFF.